This TCR beta chain was sequenced for a study of shared clonotypes between healthy human individuals. The study, taken as a whole, reports: Non-shared clonotypes had lower generation probabilities than those shared by all four donors.

Memory CD4+ cells were the fraction left after CD45RA+ naive selection. From germline, CDR1 is MNHEY and CDR2 SMNVEV (reference sequence). Losses at the gene ends were 8 bases for V and 6 bases for J; bases not matched to a gene: 4. The CDR3 sequence is 11 residues long. With respect to this clone: Its specificity is unknown.

Assay: immunoSEQ multiplex PCR; the TCRdb copy retains only in-frame clones and omits some. The sample records about a million clones, roughly 80% being singletons. This sequence was found in a man younger than 35 in good health. Some clones in this sample may be carry-over from other donors' samples. What was sequenced was memory CD4+ T cells from PBMCs. Subset of the sample: CD45RA-negative fraction. V and J are TRBV27 and TRBJ2-7; 7 bases agree with TRBD2. This CDR3 reads CASWEGSEQYF. The CDR3 DNA reads TGTGCCAGCTGGGAGGGCAGCGAGCAGTACTTC.